This T cell receptor beta chain was recorded in a study of cytomegalovirus exposure and HLA in healthy donors. CDR1 KGHSH and CDR2 LQKENI come from the germline V gene. V was pared by 6 bases and J by 0 bases, with 12 bases between. The CDR3 runs 16 residues. Whole-study findings and limits: Earlier analysis yielded a pattern in which most TCR beta V segments were productive about 87% or about 30% of the time. High specificity and sensitivity for cytomegalovirus status were reported for the classifier.

PCR used 60 Vbeta primers and 13 Jbeta primers. Per the original methods: An analysis that came later counted roughly 87 million unique TCR beta chains, 9 million to 12 million shared. TCRdb's copy holds only in-frame clones and misses some; the assay was immunoSEQ multiplex PCR. V and J calls and clone size are as listed in that table; D and trimming were resolved from the DNA. Of 50,000 or so clones listed, approximately 72% were seen once; the top ten hold 9% to 9.5%. Regarding this clone: The antigen is not known.

This receptor was obtained from a woman in her fifties or sixties in good health and CMV-seronegative. The gene calls are TRBV18 and TRBJ2-6; D is possibly TRBD1 (6 bases). Sequencing was done on a sample of PBMCs. DNA for the CDR3: TGTGCCAGCTCCGGACAGTCCTCCTCTGGGGCCAACGTCCTGACTTTC. This encodes CASSGQSSSGANVLTF.